This T cell receptor beta chain was identified in a study of cytotoxic CD8 clonotypes in ibrutinib-treated CLL. Clones were read by immunoSEQ multiplex PCR, and TCRdb kept only the in-frame ones, dropping some. The sample yields roughly 130,000 clones, 75% to 95% seen once. Germline V gene lookup returns CDR1 LNHDA and CDR2 SQIVND (reference sequence). CDR3 length: 15 residues. Germline trimming cut 3 bases from V and 5 bases from J; bases unmatched to any gene: 4. The clonotype comes from a human donor with chronic lymphocytic leukemia. The chain employs TRBV19 and TRBJ2-1, with 10 bases aligning to TRBD2. Here the sequenced sample was PBMCs, taken after 12 months of ibrutinib treatment. CDR3: CASSISSGSHNEQFF. The CDR3 DNA reads as TGTGCCAGTAGTATTTCTAGCGGGAGCCACAATGAGCAGTTCTTC.